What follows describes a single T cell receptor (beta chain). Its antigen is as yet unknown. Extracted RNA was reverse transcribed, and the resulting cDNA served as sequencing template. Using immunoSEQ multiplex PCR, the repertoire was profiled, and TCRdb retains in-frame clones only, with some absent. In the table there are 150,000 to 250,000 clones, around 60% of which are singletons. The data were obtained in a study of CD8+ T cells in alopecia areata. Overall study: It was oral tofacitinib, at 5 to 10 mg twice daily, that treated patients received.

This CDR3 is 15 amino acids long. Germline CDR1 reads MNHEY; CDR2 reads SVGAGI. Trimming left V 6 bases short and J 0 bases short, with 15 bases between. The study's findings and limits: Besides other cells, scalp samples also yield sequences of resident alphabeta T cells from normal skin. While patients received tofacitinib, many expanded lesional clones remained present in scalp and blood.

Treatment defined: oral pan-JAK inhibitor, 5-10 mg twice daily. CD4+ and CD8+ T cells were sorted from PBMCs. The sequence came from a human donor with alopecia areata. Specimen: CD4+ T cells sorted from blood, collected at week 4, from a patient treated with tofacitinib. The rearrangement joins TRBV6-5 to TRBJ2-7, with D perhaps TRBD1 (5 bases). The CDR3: CASSTQGRASYEQYF. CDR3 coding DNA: TGTGCCAGCAGCACCCAGGGCAGGGCCTCCTACGAGCAGTACTTC.